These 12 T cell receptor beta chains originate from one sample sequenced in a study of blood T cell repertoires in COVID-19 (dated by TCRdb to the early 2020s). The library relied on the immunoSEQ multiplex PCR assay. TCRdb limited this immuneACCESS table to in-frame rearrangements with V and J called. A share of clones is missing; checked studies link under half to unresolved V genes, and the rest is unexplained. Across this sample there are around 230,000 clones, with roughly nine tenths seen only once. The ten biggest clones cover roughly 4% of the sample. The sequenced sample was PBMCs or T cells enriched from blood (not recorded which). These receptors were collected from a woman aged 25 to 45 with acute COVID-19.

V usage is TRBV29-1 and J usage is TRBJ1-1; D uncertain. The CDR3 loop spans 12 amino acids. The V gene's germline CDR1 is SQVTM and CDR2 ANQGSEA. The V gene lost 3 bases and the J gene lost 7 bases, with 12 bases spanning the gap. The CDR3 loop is CSVDTGKGEAFF. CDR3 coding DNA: TGCAGCGTTGATACGGGGAAGGGTGAAGCTTTCTTT.

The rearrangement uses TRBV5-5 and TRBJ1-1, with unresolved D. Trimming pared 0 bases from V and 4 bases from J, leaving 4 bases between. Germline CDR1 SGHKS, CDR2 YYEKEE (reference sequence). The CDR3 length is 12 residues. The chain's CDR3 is CASSLAVTEAFF. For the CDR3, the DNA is TGTGCCAGCAGCTTGGCGGTCACTGAAGCTTTCTTT.

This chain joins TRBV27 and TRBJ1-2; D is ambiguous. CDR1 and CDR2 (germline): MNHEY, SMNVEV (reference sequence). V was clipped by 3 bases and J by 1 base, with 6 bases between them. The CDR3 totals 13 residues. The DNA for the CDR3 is TGTGCCAGCAGTTTCGGTAGTAACTATGGCTACACCTTC. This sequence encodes CASSFGSNYGYTF.

The CDR3 nucleotides are TGCGCCAGCAGCACCGGGGACAGCTTGAACACTGAAGCTTTCTTT. Encoded protein: CASSTGDSLNTEAFF. The chain links TRBV5-1 to TRBJ1-1; the match to TRBD1 covers 7 bases. This CDR3 is 15 amino acids long. CDR1 is SGHRS and CDR2 is YFSETQ in the germline V gene. V trimming: 4 bases; J trimming: 0 bases; junction bases outside the gene matches: 6.

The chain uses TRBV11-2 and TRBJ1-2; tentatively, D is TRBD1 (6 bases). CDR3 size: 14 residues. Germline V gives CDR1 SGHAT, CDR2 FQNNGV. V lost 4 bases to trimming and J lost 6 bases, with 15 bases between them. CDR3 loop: CASSSQQGIDGYTF. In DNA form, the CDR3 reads TGTGCCAGCAGCTCACAGCAGGGGATCGATGGCTACACCTTC.

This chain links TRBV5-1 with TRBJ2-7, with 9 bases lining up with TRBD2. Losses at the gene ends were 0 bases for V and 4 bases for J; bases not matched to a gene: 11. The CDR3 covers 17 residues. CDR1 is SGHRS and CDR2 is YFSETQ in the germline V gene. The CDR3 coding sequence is TGCGCCAGCAGCTTGGGGAGCTCTAGCGGGGTTACATACGAGCAGTACTTC. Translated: CASSLGSSSGVTYEQYF.

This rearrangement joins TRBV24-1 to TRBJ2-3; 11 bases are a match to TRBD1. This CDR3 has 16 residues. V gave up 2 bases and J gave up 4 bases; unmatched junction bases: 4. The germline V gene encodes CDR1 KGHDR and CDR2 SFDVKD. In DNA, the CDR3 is TGTGCCACCAGTGATTCCGGGACAGGGGGGGCAGATACGCAGTATTTT. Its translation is CATSDSGTGGADTQYF.

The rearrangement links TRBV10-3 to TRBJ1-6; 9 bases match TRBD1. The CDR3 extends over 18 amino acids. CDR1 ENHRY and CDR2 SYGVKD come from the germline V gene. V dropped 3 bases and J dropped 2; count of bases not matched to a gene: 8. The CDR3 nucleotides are TGTGCCATCAGTGACCCAAAGGACAGGGGAACCTATAATTCACCCCTCCACTTT. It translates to CAISDPKDRGTYNSPLHF.

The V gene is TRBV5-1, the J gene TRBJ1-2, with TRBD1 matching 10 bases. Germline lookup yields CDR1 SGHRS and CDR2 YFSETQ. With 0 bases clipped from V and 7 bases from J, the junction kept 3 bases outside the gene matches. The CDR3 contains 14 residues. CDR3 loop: CASSLGQGAGGYTF. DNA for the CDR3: TGCGCCAGCAGCTTGGGACAGGGGGCGGGTGGCTACACCTTC. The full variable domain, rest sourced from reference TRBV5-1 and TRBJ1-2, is KAGVTQTPRYLIKTRGQQVTLSCSPISGHRSVSWYQQTPGQGLQFLFEYFSETQRNKGNFPGRFSGRQFSNSRSEMNVSTLELGDSALYLCASSLGQGAGGYTFGSGTRLTVV.

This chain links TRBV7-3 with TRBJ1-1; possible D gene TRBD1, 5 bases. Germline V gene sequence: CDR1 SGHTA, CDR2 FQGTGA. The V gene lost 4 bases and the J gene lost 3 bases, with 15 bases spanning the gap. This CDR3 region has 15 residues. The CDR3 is CASSSRGGRDTEAFF. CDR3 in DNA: TGTGCCAGCAGCTCCCGCGGGGGACGAGACACTGAAGCTTTCTTT. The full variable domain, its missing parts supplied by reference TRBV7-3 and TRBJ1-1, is GAGVSQTPSNKVTEKGKYVELRCDPISGHTALYWYRQSLGQGPEFLIYFQGTGAADDSGLPNDRFFAVRPEGSVSTLKIQRTERGDSAVYLCASSSRGGRDTEAFFGQGTRLTVV.

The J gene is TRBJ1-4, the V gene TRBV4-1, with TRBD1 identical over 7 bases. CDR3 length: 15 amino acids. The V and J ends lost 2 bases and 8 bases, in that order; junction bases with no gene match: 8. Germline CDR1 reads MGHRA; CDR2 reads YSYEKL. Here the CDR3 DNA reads TGCGCCAGCAGCCAACCCCGACAGGGTCAAGAAAAACTGTTTTTT. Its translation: CASSQPRQGQEKLFF.

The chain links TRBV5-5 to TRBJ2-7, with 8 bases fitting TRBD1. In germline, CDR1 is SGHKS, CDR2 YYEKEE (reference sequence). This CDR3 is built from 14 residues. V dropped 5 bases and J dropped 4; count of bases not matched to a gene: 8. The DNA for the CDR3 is TGTGCCAGCAGTTCCGGGACAGGTTCTTACGAGCAGTACTTC. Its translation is CASSSGTGSYEQYF.